This T cell receptor beta chain appears in the sequencing data of a study of cytomegalovirus exposure and HLA in healthy donors. Study background: Assignment to the Caucasian-associated ancestry cluster applied to approximately 80% of the approximately 360 genotyped donors.

13 Jbeta primers and 60 Vbeta primers were used for the PCR. Repertoires were generated with immunoSEQ multiplex PCR, while TCRdb's copy carries only in-frame clones and drops some. The sample has about 91,000 clones; roughly nine tenths are singletons. For this clone: Its antigen is as yet unknown.

Whole-study results and caveats: An Asian-associated ancestry cluster reportedly showed fewer N-insertions than the approximately 700-donor mean in a later analysis. In an earlier analysis, about 87% or about 30%: the productive usage of most TCR beta V segments. The classifier reportedly diagnosed cytomegalovirus status with high specificity and sensitivity.

CDR3 length: 12 residues. In germline, CDR1 is SGHNT, CDR2 YYREEE (reference sequence). V shed 4 bases, J shed 9 bases, and the junction held 4 bases outside the gene matches. The sequenced sample consisted of PBMCs. The V gene is TRBV5-4, the J gene TRBJ1-2; TRBD1 aligns across 9 bases. The receptor's source is a man aged 25 to 40 in good health and CMV-seropositive. The CDR3 coding sequence is TGTGCCAGCAGCCCTGGACAGGGGAGCTACACCTTC. Translating it yields CASSPGQGSYTF.